Listed below are T cell receptor beta chains from one sample, sequenced in a study of OX40 agonist ivuxolimab in advanced cancers. Generated by immunoSEQ multiplex PCR, the TCRdb table keeps only in-frame clones and is missing some. Of 63,000 or so clones in the sample, approximately 88% were seen once. The specimen was CD4+ or CD8+ T cells sorted from blood, collected in a trial of the OX40 agonist ivuxolimab. Receptors were obtained from an adult with an advanced solid tumor such as melanoma, head and neck, liver or kidney cancer. Both conserved end residues are part of each CDR3. Each record gives: V gene, D gene, J gene, clone size, CDR3 DNA, CDR3 protein. D genes are given only for firm matches. Expanded clones get a size class; other rows say once, few or many, or leave the size out.

TRBV5-6	.	TRBJ1-1	.	TGTGCCAGCAGCTTAATGGGGACCGGAGTCCCTGAAGCTTTCTTT	CASSLMGTGVPEAFF
TRBV5-4	.	TRBJ2-7	.	TGTGCCAGCAGCCCCGGTGGAGGCTCCTACGAGCAGTACTTC	CASSPGGGSYEQYF
TRBV4-1	TRBD1	TRBJ2-5	.	TGCGCCAGCAGCCAAGATAGACGACAGGGGGCGAAGACCCAGTACTTC	CASSQDRRQGAKTQYF
TRBV2	.	TRBJ1-5	.	TGTGCCAGCAGGGAAACAGCTTATAGCAATCAGCCCCAGCATTTT	CASRETAYSNQPQHF
TRBV4-2	TRBD2	TRBJ2-2	.	TGTGCCAGCAGCCGAGGACTAGCGGGAGCCGGGGAGCTGTTTTTT	CASSRGLAGAGELFF
TRBV6-5	.	TRBJ2-4	once	TGTGCCAGCAGTTTAGGGGGGACCAAAAACATTCAGTACTTC	CASSLGGTKNIQYF
TRBV11-1	.	TRBJ1-5	once	TGTGCCAGCAGCTTGGGCTTCAATCAGCCCCAGCATTTT	CASSLGFNQPQHF
TRBV7-9	.	TRBJ2-1	.	TGTGCCAGCAGCTTAGTTGCTAGCGTCTACAATGAGCAGTTCTTC	CASSLVASVYNEQFF
TRBV19	TRBD2	TRBJ2-5	.	TGTGCCAGTAGAGAACTAGCGGGGGGAGGAGAGACCCAGTACTTC	CASRELAGGGETQYF
TRBV5-1	TRBD1	TRBJ2-7	.	TGCGCCAGCAGCCCCGGGACAGGGAGTCTCCACGAGCAGTACTTC	CASSPGTGSLHEQYF